One and the same sample provided the 9 T cell receptor beta chains below, sequenced in a study of T cell clonotyping in hematopoietic cell transplantation. Clones were sequenced by immunoSEQ multiplex PCR, and TCRdb holds only the in-frame ones, with some missing. The sample holds 6,500 or so clones, 95% to 97% seen once. Time point specified: recipient sample about 28 days before transplant, after cytoreduction. The source was peripheral blood mononuclear cells, collected before stem cell transplant. The receptors come from a man between 65 and 85 years old with acute myeloid leukemia. Some clones in this sample may be carry-over from other donors' samples.

The chain is built from TRBV7-2 and TRBJ1-3, with D perhaps matching TRBD1 (5 bases). V lost 2 bases and J 0 bases, leaving 11 bases between the germline ends. Germline CDR1 reads SGHTA; CDR2 reads FQGNSA. This CDR3 has 16 amino acids. CDR3 in amino acids: CASSLHRSSSGNTIYF. CDR3 bases: TGTGCCAGCAGCTTACACAGGTCCAGCTCTGGAAACACCATATATTTT.

This chain links TRBV5-4 with TRBJ1-2; D may be TRBD1 (6 bases). The CDR3 loop spans 14 amino acids. V lost 4 bases and J 1 base, leaving 11 bases between the germline ends. The germline V gene has CDR1 SGHNT and CDR2 YYREEE (reference sequence). The DNA of the CDR3 is TGTGCCAGCAGCGCCAGGGGTGTTAACTATGGCTACACCTTC. Translating gives CASSARGVNYGYTF.

The chain carries TRBV6-5 and TRBJ1-6, with 9 bases matching TRBD1. The J segment lost 9 bases and the V segment lost 8 bases, leaving 5 bases of the junction unmatched. CDR3 length: 13 residues. Looked up from germline, CDR1 is MNHEY and CDR2 is SVGAGI. The DNA for the CDR3 is TGTGCCAGCGGGGGGACAGGGCCTTCACCCCTCCACTTT. Residues: CASGGTGPSPLHF.

In its sample, this clone was seen once. The chain recombines TRBV25-1 with TRBJ1-2, with D maybe TRBD1 (5 bases). This CDR3 comprises 17 residues. Between the trimmed V and J ends, which lost 6 bases and 1 base, there was a span of 21 bases. Germline loops: CDR1 MGHDK, CDR2 SYGVNS. Written as DNA, the CDR3 is TGTGCCAGCAGGACAGACAGCCGGTCCGTTCATAACTATGGCTACACCTTC. Translation: CASRTDSRSVHNYGYTF.

The rearrangement uses TRBV19 and TRBJ2-4; the match to TRBD1 covers 9 bases. Trimming removed 4 bases from V and 7 bases from J; junction bases left unmatched: 14. The CDR3 has 17 residues. Germline loops: CDR1 LNHDA, CDR2 SQIVND (reference sequence). The CDR3: CASSRWTGVMSPNIQYF. The CDR3 nucleotides read TGTGCCAGTAGTAGATGGACAGGGGTAATGTCCCCGAACATTCAGTACTTC.

This clone has only one observation. The V and J genes are TRBV30 and TRBJ1-6; the D gene is possibly TRBD1 (6 bases). This CDR3 is 14 amino acids long. Germline lookup yields CDR1 GTSNPN and CDR2 SVGIG (reference sequence). Trimming took off 4 bases at V and 7 bases at J, with 14 bases between the two ends. The CDR3 protein is CAWTARGGNSPLHF. CDR3 DNA sequence: TGTGCCTGGACGGCGAGGGGGGGAAATTCACCCCTCCACTTT.

The chain employs TRBV10-2 and TRBJ2-7; D perhaps matches TRBD1 (7 bases). Trimming cost V 10 bases and J 0 bases, with 16 bases left between them. CDR1 is WSHSY, CDR2 SAAADI, per germline. This CDR3 comprises 14 residues. CDR3 sequence reads: CATVGGQNSYEQYF. CDR3 nucleotide sequence: TGCGCCACCGTCGGGGGACAGAACTCCTACGAGCAGTACTTC.

The chain recombines TRBV13 with TRBJ2-5; 8 bases fit TRBD1. Unmatched junction bases numbered 5, after V lost 3 bases and J lost 5 bases. The length of the CDR3 is 14 residues. The V gene's germline CDR1 is PRHDT and CDR2 FYEKMQ (reference sequence). In DNA form, the CDR3 reads TGTGCCAGCAGCTTCGGACAGGGTGGCGAGACCCAGTACTTC. Translation gives CASSFGQGGETQYF. Using reference TRBV13 and TRBJ2-5 for the parts outside the CDR3, the full variable domain is AAGVIQSPRHLIKEKRETATLKCYPIPRHDTVYWYQQGPGQDPQFLISFYEKMQSDKGSIPDRFSAQQFSDYHSELNMSSLELGDSALYFCASSFGQGGETQYFGPGTRLLVL.

The chain employs TRBV30 and TRBJ2-1; 9 bases align to TRBD2. The CDR3 extends over 15 amino acids. Germline assignment: CDR1 GTSNPN and CDR2 SVGIG (reference sequence). Germline trimming cut 0 bases from V and 5 bases from J; bases unmatched to any gene: 5. CDR3 sequence: CAWSVGSGRHNEQFF. Written as DNA, the CDR3 is TGTGCCTGGAGTGTCGGTAGCGGGAGACACAATGAGCAGTTCTTC. Full variable domain (missing parts from reference TRBV30 and TRBJ2-1): SQTIHQWPATLVQPVGSPLSLECTVEGTSNPNLYWYRQAAGRGLQLLFYSVGIGQISSEVPQNLSASRPQDRQFILSSKKLLLSDSGFYLCAWSVGSGRHNEQFFGPGTRLTVL.